This T cell receptor (beta chain) was documented in a study of blood T cell repertoires in COVID-19. CDR3 length equals 14 residues. J gave up 2 bases and V 10 bases, and 9 bases lay outside the gene matches. Looked up from germline, CDR1 is SGHNT and CDR2 is YYREEE (reference sequence). Using immunoSEQ multiplex PCR, the repertoire was profiled, and TCRdb retains in-frame clones only, with some absent. The sample includes some 150,000 clones, 84% of them seen just once. The sequenced sample was peripheral blood. This sequence joins TRBV5-4 and TRBJ2-3; 8 bases are shared with TRBD2. The receptor comes from a woman between 50 and 59 years old with acute or convalescent COVID-19. Here the CDR3 reads CAWRGAPDTDTQYF. DNA of the CDR3: TGTGCCTGGCGGGGGGCCCCGGACACAGATACGCAGTATTTT.